This is a list of T cell receptor beta chains from one sample in a study of blood T cell repertoires in COVID-19. TCRdb's table, derived via immunoSEQ multiplex PCR, lists solely in-frame clones and lacks some. The table includes around 20,000 clones, around nine tenths detected once. Sequencing input: peripheral blood. All receptors come from an older woman with active COVID-19. The CDR3 runs from the conserved cysteine through the conserved F or W. The D gene is left open where the match is weak. Clone size appears in some rows only: once, few, many, or a class for an expanded clone.

D gene: TRBD1
clone size: .
CDR3 length: 13
V gene: TRBV6-5
J gene: TRBJ2-5
CDR3 DNA: TGTGCCAGCAGAGGGACAGGGATGGAGACCCAGTACTTC
CDR3 protein: CASRGTGMETQYF

D gene: .
clone size: .
CDR3 length: 15
V gene: TRBV9
J gene: TRBJ2-5
CDR3 DNA: TGTGCCAGCAGCCAGACTGGAAGAAGAGAAGAGACCCAGTACTTC
CDR3 protein: CASSQTGRREETQYF

D gene: TRBD2
clone size: .
CDR3 length: 15
V gene: TRBV2
J gene: TRBJ2-5
CDR3 DNA: TGTGCCAGCAGCCCCGGACTAGCGGGGAGGGAGACCCAGTACTTC
CDR3 protein: CASSPGLAGRETQYF

D gene: .
clone size: .
CDR3 length: 14
V gene: TRBV6-5
J gene: TRBJ1-6
CDR3 DNA: TGTGCCAGCAAAGTAATCGGTCCCGATTCACCCCTCCACTTT
CDR3 protein: CASKVIGPDSPLHF

D gene: .
clone size: .
CDR3 length: 14
V gene: TRBV3-1/TRBV3-2
J gene: TRBJ1-1
CDR3 DNA: TGTGCCAGCAGCCAAGATCGCGGGAACACTGAAGCTTTCTTT
CDR3 protein: CASSQDRGNTEAFF

D gene: TRBD1
clone size: .
CDR3 length: 14
V gene: TRBV6-6
J gene: TRBJ2-4
CDR3 DNA: TGTGCCAGCAGTTCTGGACAGGGTTCGGGCATTCAGTACTTC
CDR3 protein: CASSSGQGSGIQYF

D gene: .
clone size: .
CDR3 length: 11
V gene: TRBV1
J gene: TRBJ2-3
CDR3 DNA: TGCACCAGCAGCCACCGAGATACGCAGTATTTT
CDR3 protein: CTSSHRDTQYF

D gene: TRBD1
clone size: .
CDR3 length: 14
V gene: TRBV6-5
J gene: TRBJ2-7
CDR3 DNA: TGTGCCAGCAGTTCATTGACAGGGGCATACGAGCAGTACTTC
CDR3 protein: CASSSLTGAYEQYF

D gene: .
clone size: .
CDR3 length: 11
V gene: TRBV19
J gene: TRBJ2-2
CDR3 DNA: TGTGCCAGTAGTGTCAGGGGGGAGCTGTTTTTT
CDR3 protein: CASSVRGELFF

D gene: TRBD1
clone size: .
CDR3 length: 15
V gene: TRBV18
J gene: TRBJ2-2
CDR3 DNA: TGTGCCAGCTCACCCGACAGGGGAGAAACCGGGGAGCTGTTTTTT
CDR3 protein: CASSPDRGETGELFF

D gene: .
clone size: few
CDR3 length: 15
V gene: TRBV7-9
J gene: TRBJ2-7
CDR3 DNA: TGTGCCAGCAGCTTAGGGGGGGGCTTCGCCTACGAGCAGTACTTC
CDR3 protein: CASSLGGGFAYEQYF

D gene: TRBD2
clone size: .
CDR3 length: 15
V gene: TRBV3-1/TRBV3-2
J gene: TRBJ2-3
CDR3 DNA: TGTGCCAGCAGCCAAGGGGGGACTAGCAGTAATACGCAGTATTTT
CDR3 protein: CASSQGGTSSNTQYF

D gene: .
clone size: .
CDR3 length: 13
V gene: TRBV2
J gene: TRBJ2-1
CDR3 DNA: TGTGCCAGCAGCACTATTACAGGGCGTGAGCAGTTCTTC
CDR3 protein: CASSTITGREQFF

D gene: TRBD2
clone size: few
CDR3 length: 16
V gene: TRBV6-5
J gene: TRBJ2-5
CDR3 DNA: TGTGCCAGCAGTTACTCCGGGACTAGCGGGGGGGAGACCCAGTACTTC
CDR3 protein: CASSYSGTSGGETQYF

D gene: TRBD1
clone size: .
CDR3 length: 14
V gene: TRBV6-1
J gene: TRBJ1-2
CDR3 DNA: TGTGCCAGCAGTGAATGGGGGACAGTCTCTGGCTACACCTTC
CDR3 protein: CASSEWGTVSGYTF

D gene: .
clone size: .
CDR3 length: 13
V gene: TRBV2
J gene: TRBJ1-1
CDR3 DNA: TGTGCCAGCAGTGGACAGCGGAACACTGAAGCTTTCTTT
CDR3 protein: CASSGQRNTEAFF